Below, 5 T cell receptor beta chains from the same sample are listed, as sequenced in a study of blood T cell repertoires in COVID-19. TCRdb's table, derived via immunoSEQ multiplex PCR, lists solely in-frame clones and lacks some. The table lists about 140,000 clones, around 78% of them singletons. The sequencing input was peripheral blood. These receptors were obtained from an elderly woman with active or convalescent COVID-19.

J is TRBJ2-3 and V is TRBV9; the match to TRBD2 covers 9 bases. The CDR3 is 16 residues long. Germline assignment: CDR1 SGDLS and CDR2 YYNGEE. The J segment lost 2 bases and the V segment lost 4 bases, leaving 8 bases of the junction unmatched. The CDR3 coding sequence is TGTGCCAGCAGCCCCCAGACTAGCGGATACACAGATACGCAGTATTTT. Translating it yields CASSPQTSGYTDTQYF.

The CDR3 sequence: CASRDRTGWSPLHF. The CDR3 DNA reads TGTGCCAGCAGAGACCGGACAGGATGGTCGCCCCTCCACTTT. This chain uses TRBV28 with TRBJ1-6; 7 bases map to TRBD1. CDR1 and CDR2 from the germline V gene are MDHEN and SYDVKM. The V segment lost 6 bases and the J segment 13 bases; nucleotides outside the gene matches: 12. The CDR3 covers 14 residues.

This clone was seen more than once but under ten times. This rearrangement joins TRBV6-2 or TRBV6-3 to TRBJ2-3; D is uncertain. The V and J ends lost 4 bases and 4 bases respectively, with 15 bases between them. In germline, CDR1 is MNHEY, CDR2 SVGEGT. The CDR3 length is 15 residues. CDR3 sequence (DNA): TGTGCCAGCAGTTTGTACTTTCAAGAGTCAGATACGCAGTATTTT. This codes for CASSLYFQESDTQYF.

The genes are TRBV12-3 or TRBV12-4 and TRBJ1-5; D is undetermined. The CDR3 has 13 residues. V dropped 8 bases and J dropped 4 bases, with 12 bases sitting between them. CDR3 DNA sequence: TGTGCCAGCGGAAGGACGGGAAATCAGCCCCAGCATTTT. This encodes CASGRTGNQPQHF.

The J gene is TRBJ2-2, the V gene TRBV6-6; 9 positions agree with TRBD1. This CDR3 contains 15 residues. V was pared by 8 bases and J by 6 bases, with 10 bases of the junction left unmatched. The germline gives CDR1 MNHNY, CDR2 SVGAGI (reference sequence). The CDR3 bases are TGTGCCAGCTGTAAGGGACAGGGAAGTGCCGGGGAGCTGTTTTTT. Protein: CASCKGQGSAGELFF.